This TCR beta chain was sequenced for a study of T cell responses to AZD1222 COVID-19 vaccine. Study results and limitations: Just a handful of AZD1222 recipients were seropositive at baseline.

From germline, CDR1 is LGHNA and CDR2 YNFKEQ. The CDR3 length is 16 residues. J lost 5 bases, V lost 1 base, and 7 bases had no gene match. Points on this clone: What it recognizes is unknown.

Some clones are missing from TCRdb's copy, which holds only in-frame ones; the method was immunoSEQ multiplex PCR. The sample records some 120,000 clones, 92% being singletons. The sequence derives from an adult who received the AZD1222 COVID-19 vaccine. The starting material was peripheral blood, obtained 28 days after the second AZD1222 dose. V gene TRBV4-2 combines with J gene TRBJ2-2; 7 nucleotides agree with TRBD2. The CDR3 here is CASSQVVLADTGELFF. CDR3 nucleotides: TGTGCCAGCAGCCAAGTGGTTCTAGCGGATACCGGGGAGCTGTTTTTT.